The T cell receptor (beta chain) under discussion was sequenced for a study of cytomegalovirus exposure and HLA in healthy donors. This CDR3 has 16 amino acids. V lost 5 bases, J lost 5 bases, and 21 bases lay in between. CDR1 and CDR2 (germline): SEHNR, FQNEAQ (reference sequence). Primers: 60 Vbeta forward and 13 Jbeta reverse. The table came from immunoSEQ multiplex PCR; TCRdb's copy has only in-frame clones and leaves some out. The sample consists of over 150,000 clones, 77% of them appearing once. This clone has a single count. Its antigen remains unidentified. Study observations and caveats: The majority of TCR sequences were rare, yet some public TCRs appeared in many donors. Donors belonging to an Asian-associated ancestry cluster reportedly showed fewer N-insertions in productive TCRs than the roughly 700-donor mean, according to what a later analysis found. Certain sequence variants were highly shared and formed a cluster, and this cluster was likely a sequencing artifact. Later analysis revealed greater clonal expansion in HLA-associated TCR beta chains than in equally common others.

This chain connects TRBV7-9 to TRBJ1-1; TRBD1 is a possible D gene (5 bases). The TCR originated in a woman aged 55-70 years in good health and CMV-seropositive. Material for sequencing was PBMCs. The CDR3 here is CASSRHGGGSGTEAFF. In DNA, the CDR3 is TGTGCCAGCAGCCGACATGGGGGGGGGTCGGGAACTGAAGCTTTCTTT. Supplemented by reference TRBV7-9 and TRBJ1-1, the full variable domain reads DTGVSQNPRHKITKRGQNVTFRCDPISEHNRLYWYRQTLGQGPEFLTYFQNEAQLEKSRLLSDRFSAERPKGSFSTLEIQRTEQGDSAMYLCASSRHGGGSGTEAFFGQGTRLTVV.